These T cell receptor beta chains were read from a single sample in a study of Graves' ophthalmopathy and Graves' hyperthyroidism. TCRdb called the multiplex PCR reads again in MiXCR, with one record for every CDR3 protein. The sample carries hundreds of thousands of distinct CDR3 sequences, just over 40% recorded once. Sequenced input: peripheral blood. The receptor set was obtained from an adult man with Graves' ophthalmopathy. Each CDR3 is given with its conserved first and last residue. D genes are given only for firm matches. Rows may omit the clone size; those that give it use once, few, many or a size class.

clone_size j_call d_call v_call cdr3_nt cdr3_aa
many TRBJ1-3 NA TRBV20-1 TGCAGTGCTAGAGATCAAGAGGCTTGGAGCTCTGGAAACACCATATATTTT CSARDQEAWSSGNTIYF
NA TRBJ2-7 NA TRBV10-3 TGTGCCAGCAGTTACTCGTCCGGGAACTCCTACGAGCAGTACTTC CASSYSSGNSYEQYF
NA TRBJ2-7 TRBD2 TRBV4-1 TGCGCCAGCAGCCAACCGGGACTAGCGGGGAGCTCCTACGAGCAGTACTTC CASSQPGLAGSSYEQYF
NA TRBJ1-2 TRBD1 TRBV29-1 TGCAGCGTGACCGGGACAGGTTCGCGCTATGGCTACACCTTC CSVTGTGSRYGYTF
NA TRBJ2-7 NA TRBV20-1 TGCAGTGTCCCCCGAGGGCCCGGTGGCTACGAGCAGTACTTC CSVPRGPGGYEQYF
many TRBJ1-5 NA TRBV2 TGTGCCAGCAGTTCCGTGGGGGGCAATCAGCCCCAGCATTTT CASSSVGGNQPQHF
many TRBJ1-2 TRBD1 TRBV7-9 TGTGCCAGCAAGGGACAGGGGGTTGGCTACACCTTC CASKGQGVGYTF
NA TRBJ2-1 TRBD2 TRBV2 TGTGCCAGCAGTCAGGGACTAGCCACAGAGCAGTTCTTC CASSQGLATEQFF
few TRBJ1-2 TRBD1 TRBV9 TGTGCCAGCAGCCCCTCATACACGACAGGGAGCCATGGCTACACCTTC CASSPSYTTGSHGYTF
many TRBJ2-5 NA TRBV4-1 TGCGCCAGCAGCCAAGATCGGGGCAGTAAAGAGACCCAGTACTTC CASSQDRGSKETQYF
many TRBJ2-2 NA TRBV29-1 TGCAGCGTGGGGGTGAACGACAGGAGGGGCACCGGGGAGCTGTTTTTT CSVGVNDRRGTGELFF
many TRBJ1-3 NA TRBV20-1 TGCAGTGCTAGTAAAAGGGAGTCTGGAAACACCATATATTTT CSASKRESGNTIYF
many TRBJ2-5 NA TRBV19 TGTGCCAGCAGGGGCTCCATGGGGACCCAGTACTTC CASRGSMGTQYF
many TRBJ2-5 NA TRBV7-8 TGTGCCAGCAGCTTGACGGTAACCCAAGAGACCCAGTACTTC CASSLTVTQETQYF
NA TRBJ1-3 NA TRBV29-1 TGCAGCGCTCAGGACCTCTCTGGAAACACCATATATTTT CSAQDLSGNTIYF
many TRBJ2-2 NA TRBV29-1 TGCAGCGTTGAGACCCAGGGGCGGTTGGCCGGGGAGCTGTTTTTT CSVETQGRLAGELFF
once TRBJ1-2 NA TRBV11-2 TGTGCCAGCAGACCACCTCAGGTCATGGGGTATGGCTACACCTTC CASRPPQVMGYGYTF
few TRBJ2-2 TRBD1 TRBV10-3 TGTGCCAGCAGTTCACGACAGGGGGGGGGCACCGGGGAGCTGTTTTTT CASSSRQGGGTGELFF
NA TRBJ1-3 NA TRBV4-3 TGCGCCAGCAGCCAAGAAGTAAGGGGGGCAGTGGGAAACACCATATATTTT CASSQEVRGAVGNTIYF
NA TRBJ1-1 NA TRBV7-8 TGTGCCAGCAGCGTGGGGCAGACTATGAACACTGAAGCTTTCTTT CASSVGQTMNTEAFF
NA TRBJ2-2 TRBD2 TRBV24-1 TGTGCCACCAGTGATTTGCGGGGCGGGAGGGGGGACACCGGGGAGCTGTTTTTT CATSDLRGGRGDTGELFF
NA TRBJ2-5 TRBD1 TRBV29-1 TGCAGCGGCAGCCCGGGACAGGGAGGAGAGACCCAGTACTTC CSGSPGQGGETQYF
NA TRBJ2-7 NA TRBV30 TGTGCCTGGAGTTCGACTAGCTACGAGCAGTACTTC CAWSSTSYEQYF
NA TRBJ2-1 NA TRBV24-1 TGTGCCACCAGTGATCGTCAGACTAGGGGTGAGCAGTTCTTC CATSDRQTRGEQFF
many TRBJ2-5 NA TRBV7-3 TGTGCCAGCAGCCCCGGGAAACAGGAGACCCAGTACTTC CASSPGKQETQYF
many TRBJ1-6 NA TRBV12-3/TRBV12-4 TGTGCCAGCACAGGCAGTTGGAATTCACCCCTCCACTTT CASTGSWNSPLHF